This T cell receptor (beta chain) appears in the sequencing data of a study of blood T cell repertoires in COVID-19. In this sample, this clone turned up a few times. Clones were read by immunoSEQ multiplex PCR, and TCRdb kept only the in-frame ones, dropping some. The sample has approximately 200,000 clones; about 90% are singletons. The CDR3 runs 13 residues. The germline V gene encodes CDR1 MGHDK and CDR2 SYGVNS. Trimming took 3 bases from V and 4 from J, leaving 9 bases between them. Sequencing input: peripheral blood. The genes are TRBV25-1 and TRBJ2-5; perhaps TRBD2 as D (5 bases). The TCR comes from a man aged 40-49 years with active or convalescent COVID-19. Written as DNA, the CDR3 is TGTGCCAGCAGTGACGGGGTGGCAGAGACCCAGTACTTC. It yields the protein CASSDGVAETQYF.